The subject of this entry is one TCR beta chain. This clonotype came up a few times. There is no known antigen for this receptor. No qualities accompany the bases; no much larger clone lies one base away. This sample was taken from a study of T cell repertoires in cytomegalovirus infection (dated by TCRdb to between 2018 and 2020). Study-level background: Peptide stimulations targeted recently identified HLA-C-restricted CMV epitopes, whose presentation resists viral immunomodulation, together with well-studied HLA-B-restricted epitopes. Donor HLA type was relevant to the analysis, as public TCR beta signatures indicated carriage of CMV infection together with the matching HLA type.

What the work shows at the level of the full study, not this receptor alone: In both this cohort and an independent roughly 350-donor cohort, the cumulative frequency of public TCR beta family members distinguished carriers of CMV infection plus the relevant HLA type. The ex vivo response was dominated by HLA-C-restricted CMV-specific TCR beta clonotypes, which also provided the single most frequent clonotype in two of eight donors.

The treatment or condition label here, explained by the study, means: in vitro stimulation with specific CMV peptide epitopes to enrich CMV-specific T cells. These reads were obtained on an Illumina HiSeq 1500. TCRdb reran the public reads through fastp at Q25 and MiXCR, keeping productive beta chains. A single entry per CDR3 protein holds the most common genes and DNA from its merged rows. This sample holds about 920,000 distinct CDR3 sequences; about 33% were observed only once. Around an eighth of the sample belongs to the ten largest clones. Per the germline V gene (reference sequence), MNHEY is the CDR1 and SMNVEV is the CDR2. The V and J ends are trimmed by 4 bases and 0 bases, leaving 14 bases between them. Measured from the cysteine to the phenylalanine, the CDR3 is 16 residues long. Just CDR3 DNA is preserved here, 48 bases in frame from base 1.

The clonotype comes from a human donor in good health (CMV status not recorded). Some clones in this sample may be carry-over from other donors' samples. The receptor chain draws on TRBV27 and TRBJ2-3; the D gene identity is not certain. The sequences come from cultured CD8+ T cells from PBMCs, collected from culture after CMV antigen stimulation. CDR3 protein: CASSSATPSSTDTQYF. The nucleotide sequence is TGTGCCAGCAGTTCAGCGACACCCTCTAGCACAGATACGCAGTATTTT.